This T cell receptor beta chain was captured by sequencing in a study of blood T cell repertoires in COVID-19. Study-level background: In each case, the material was cDNA or gDNA derived from T cells, B-cell-depleted T cells, or PBMCs.

Repertoires were generated with immunoSEQ multiplex PCR, while TCRdb's copy carries only in-frame clones and drops some. The data show approximately 220,000 clones, about 88% seen once. Enrolled through a virtual design, the participants were between roughly 18 and 89 years of age and came from approximately 25 US areas. Cohort 3 recovered donors had two negative PCRs, clearance, or symptom resolution. Trimming shortened V by 3 bases and J by 0 bases, and 14 bases separated the two germline ends. Germline CDR1 LNHDA, CDR2 SQIVND (reference sequence). The CDR3 totals 16 residues. The sample taken for sequencing was PBMCs or T cells enriched from blood (not recorded which). The TCR was taken from a woman in her 30s who had recovered from COVID-19. The chain has TRBV19 and TRBJ1-1; possibly TRBD1 for D (6 bases). CDR3 region: CASSIPGDYLNTEAFF. CDR3 coding DNA: TGTGCCAGTAGTATCCCAGGGGACTATTTGAACACTGAAGCTTTCTTT.